Listed below are T cell receptor beta chains from one sample, sequenced in a study of control samples from healthy donors and cancer patients. Measured with immunoSEQ multiplex PCR; TCRdb has only the in-frame clones, and not every one. Of tens of thousands of clones listed, approximately 90% are singletons. Sequencing was done on a sample of PBMCs. The source of these receptors is a woman aged 55-70 years with head and neck cancer. Each CDR3 is given with its conserved first and last residue. The order of the fields is CDR3 protein, V gene, J gene.

CDR3aa: CASSPGQTYEQYF; v_gene: TRBV28; j_gene: TRBJ2-7
CDR3aa: CASTDVGGSYGYTF; v_gene: TRBV2; j_gene: TRBJ1-2
CDR3aa: CASRGPGGFPLPDTIYF; v_gene: TRBV19; j_gene: TRBJ1-3
CDR3aa: CASSPLGYEQYF; v_gene: TRBV18; j_gene: TRBJ2-7
CDR3aa: CASSHLGGAGVAFF; v_gene: TRBV4-2; j_gene: TRBJ1-1
CDR3aa: CASSWGLAGGGTGANVLTF; v_gene: TRBV5-1; j_gene: TRBJ2-6
CDR3aa: CAWGGQGRYSPLHF; v_gene: TRBV30; j_gene: TRBJ1-6
CDR3aa: CASSQGVGERSTEAFF; v_gene: TRBV4-3; j_gene: TRBJ1-1
CDR3aa: CASSPKGGAAGLETQYF; v_gene: TRBV18; j_gene: TRBJ2-5
CDR3aa: CASIPTQGALNQPQHF; v_gene: TRBV19; j_gene: TRBJ1-5
CDR3aa: CASTLGGGFEQFF; v_gene: TRBV5-6; j_gene: TRBJ2-1
CDR3aa: CASSLSGGGYTF; v_gene: TRBV7-2; j_gene: TRBJ1-2
CDR3aa: CASSRPSVRGNEQFF; v_gene: TRBV3-1/TRBV3-2; j_gene: TRBJ2-1
CDR3aa: CASSPTHTKPGYQETQYF; v_gene: TRBV5-1; j_gene: TRBJ2-5
CDR3aa: CASSSRTGGADTQYF; v_gene: TRBV2; j_gene: TRBJ2-3
CDR3aa: CAISETQGNSGNTIYF; v_gene: TRBV10-3; j_gene: TRBJ1-3
CDR3aa: CASSLQGPNEKLFF; v_gene: TRBV5-1; j_gene: TRBJ1-4
CDR3aa: CASRPGQGYYGYTF; v_gene: TRBV27; j_gene: TRBJ1-2
CDR3aa: CASSLGVAAPYEQYF; v_gene: TRBV11-2; j_gene: TRBJ2-7
CDR3aa: CASSVTAEQFF; v_gene: TRBV9; j_gene: TRBJ2-1
CDR3aa: CASSLGGQGIFYEQYF; v_gene: TRBV5-1; j_gene: TRBJ2-7
CDR3aa: CASSLDRWGNTKNIQYF; v_gene: TRBV7-9; j_gene: TRBJ2-4
CDR3aa: CASSSNRDSFYEQYF; v_gene: TRBV28; j_gene: TRBJ2-7
CDR3aa: CASSLPGRSSYEQYF; v_gene: TRBV28; j_gene: TRBJ2-7
CDR3aa: CASSHVRGYEQYF; v_gene: TRBV14; j_gene: TRBJ2-7
CDR3aa: CASSLTSNYGYTF; v_gene: TRBV5-8; j_gene: TRBJ1-2
CDR3aa: CASRLGQAGDTQYF; v_gene: TRBV7-2; j_gene: TRBJ2-3
CDR3aa: CASSIKVGTDTQYF; v_gene: TRBV19; j_gene: TRBJ2-3
CDR3aa: CASFGGRTGELFF; v_gene: TRBV12-3/TRBV12-4; j_gene: TRBJ2-2
CDR3aa: CASSLESSYNSPLHF; v_gene: TRBV5-4; j_gene: TRBJ1-6
CDR3aa: CAIKLEGDTDTQYF; v_gene: TRBV10-3; j_gene: TRBJ2-3
CDR3aa: CASSVGGLSLEELFF; v_gene: TRBV19; j_gene: TRBJ2-2
CDR3aa: CASSLTRIAGELFF; v_gene: TRBV11-2; j_gene: TRBJ2-2
CDR3aa: CASSLSGAADTQYF; v_gene: TRBV27; j_gene: TRBJ2-3
CDR3aa: CASSFSQGETDTQYF; v_gene: TRBV5-1; j_gene: TRBJ2-3
CDR3aa: CAWSRPGTLNSPLHF; v_gene: TRBV30; j_gene: TRBJ1-6
CDR3aa: CASSPDRMNTEAFF; v_gene: TRBV18; j_gene: TRBJ1-1
CDR3aa: CASSVRWESYEQYF; v_gene: TRBV9; j_gene: TRBJ2-7
CDR3aa: CAWSIGDQETQYF; v_gene: TRBV30; j_gene: TRBJ2-5
CDR3aa: CAWSVGGRGADTQYF; v_gene: TRBV30; j_gene: TRBJ2-3
CDR3aa: CATQAGAGANVLTF; v_gene: TRBV24-1; j_gene: TRBJ2-6
CDR3aa: CASSSLAGEVEQFF; v_gene: TRBV2; j_gene: TRBJ2-1
CDR3aa: CASRGGSSEAFF; v_gene: TRBV12-3/TRBV12-4; j_gene: TRBJ1-1
CDR3aa: CSATGTGSDTEAFF; v_gene: TRBV29-1; j_gene: TRBJ1-1
CDR3aa: CASSPGTGRSEETQYF; v_gene: TRBV28; j_gene: TRBJ2-5
CDR3aa: CASSRTGDGNTIYF; v_gene: TRBV7-9; j_gene: TRBJ1-3
CDR3aa: CASSLDSKTQYF; v_gene: TRBV12-3/TRBV12-4; j_gene: TRBJ2-5
CDR3aa: CASSVESTRNTIYF; v_gene: TRBV9; j_gene: TRBJ1-3
CDR3aa: CASSDRGGTGELFF; v_gene: TRBV6-1; j_gene: TRBJ2-2
CDR3aa: CASSQSAGGEQFF; v_gene: TRBV14; j_gene: TRBJ2-1
CDR3aa: CASSLAGVSETQYF; v_gene: TRBV5-4; j_gene: TRBJ2-5
CDR3aa: CASSPGTGGSQPQHF; v_gene: TRBV10-2; j_gene: TRBJ1-5
CDR3aa: CASSSTGDYGYTF; v_gene: TRBV5-1; j_gene: TRBJ1-2
CDR3aa: CASSPPIGGSTDTQYF; v_gene: TRBV18; j_gene: TRBJ2-3
CDR3aa: CASTRDNDQETQYF; v_gene: TRBV5-1; j_gene: TRBJ2-5